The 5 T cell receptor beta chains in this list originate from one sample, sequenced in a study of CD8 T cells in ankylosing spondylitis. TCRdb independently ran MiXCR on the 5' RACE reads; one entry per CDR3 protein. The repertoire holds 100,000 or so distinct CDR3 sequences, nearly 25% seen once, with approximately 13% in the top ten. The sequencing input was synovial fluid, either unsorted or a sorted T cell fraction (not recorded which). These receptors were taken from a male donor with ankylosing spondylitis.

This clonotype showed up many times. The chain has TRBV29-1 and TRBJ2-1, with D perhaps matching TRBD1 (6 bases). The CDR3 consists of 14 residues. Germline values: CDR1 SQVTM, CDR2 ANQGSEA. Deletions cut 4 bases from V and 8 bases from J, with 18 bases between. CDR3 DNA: TGCAGCGTTGCTGCGTACAGGGAACGGGATGAGCAGTTCTTC. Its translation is CSVAAYRERDEQFF.

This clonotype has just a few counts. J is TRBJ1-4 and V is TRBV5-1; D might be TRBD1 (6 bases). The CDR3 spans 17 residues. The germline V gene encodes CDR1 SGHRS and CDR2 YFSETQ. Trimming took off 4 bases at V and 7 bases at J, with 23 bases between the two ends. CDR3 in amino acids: CASSLGGLGGSSEKLFF. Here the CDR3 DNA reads TGCGCCAGCAGCCTGGGGGGACTGGGGGGCTCGAGTGAAAAACTGTTTTTT. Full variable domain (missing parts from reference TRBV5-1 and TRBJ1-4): KAGVTQTPRYLIKTRGQQVTLSCSPISGHRSVSWYQQTPGQGLQFLFEYFSETQRNKGNFPGRFSGRQFSNSRSEMNVSTLELGDSALYLCASSLGGLGGSSEKLFFGSGTQLSVL.

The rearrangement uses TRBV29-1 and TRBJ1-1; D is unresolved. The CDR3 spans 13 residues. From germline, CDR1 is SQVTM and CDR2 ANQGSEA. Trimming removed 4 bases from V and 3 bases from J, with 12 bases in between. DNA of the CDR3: TGCAGCGTTGGAGAGGGTCTGGACACTGAAGCTTTCTTT. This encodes CSVGEGLDTEAFF.

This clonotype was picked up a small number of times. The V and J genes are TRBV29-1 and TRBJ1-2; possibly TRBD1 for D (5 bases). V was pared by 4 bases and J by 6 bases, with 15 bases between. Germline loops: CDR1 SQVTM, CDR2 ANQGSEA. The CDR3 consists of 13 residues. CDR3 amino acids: CSVVSGNEDGYTF. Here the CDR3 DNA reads TGCAGCGTTGTCTCAGGGAATGAAGATGGCTACACCTTC.

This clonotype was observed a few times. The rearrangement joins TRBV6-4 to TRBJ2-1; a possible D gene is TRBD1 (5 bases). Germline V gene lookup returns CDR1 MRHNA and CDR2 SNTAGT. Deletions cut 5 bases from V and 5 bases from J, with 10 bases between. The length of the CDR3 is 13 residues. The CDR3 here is CASSTRVNNEQFF. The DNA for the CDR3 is TGTGCCAGCAGTACCAGGGTTAACAATGAGCAGTTCTTC.